These 16 T cell receptor beta chains were sequenced from one sample in a study of cytomegalovirus exposure and HLA in healthy donors (TCRdb year 2017). Library method: the immunoSEQ multiplex PCR assay. TCRdb mirrors the immuneACCESS table, restricted to in-frame sequences. Some clones are absent from its copies; in checked studies, under half trace to an unresolved V gene, and the reason for the others is unknown. The sample includes some 290,000 clones, with 70% to 90% observed a single time. The ten biggest clones cover about 0.96% of the sample. Material: PBMCs. The receptors were sampled from a man aged 25-45 years in good health and CMV-seronegative.

V usage is TRBV5-1 and J usage is TRBJ2-2; D may be TRBD2 (5 bases). CDR3 length equals 12 residues. Trimming left V 3 bases short and J 6 bases short, with 6 bases between. The germline CDR1 and CDR2 sequences are SGHRS and YFSETQ. The chain's CDR3 is CASSSGAGELFF. In DNA form, the CDR3 reads TGCGCCAGCAGCTCCGGGGCCGGGGAGCTGTTTTTT.

V is TRBV29-1 and J is TRBJ1-1; D is unresolved. Trimming took 4 bases from V and 5 from J, leaving 8 bases between them. The germline gives CDR1 SQVTM, CDR2 ANQGSEA. The CDR3 length is 11 residues. CDR3 DNA sequence: TGCAGCGTTGCCCAGGATACTGAAGCTTTCTTT. Residues: CSVAQDTEAFF.

V gene TRBV19 combines with J gene TRBJ1-5; D gene unclear. Germline V gives CDR1 LNHDA, CDR2 SQIVND (reference sequence). Deletions cut 7 bases from V and 0 bases from J, with 19 bases between. The CDR3 is 17 residues long. The CDR3 coding sequence is TGTGCCAGTAACTTGGCAATAGGACGGGATAGCAATCAGCCCCAGCATTTT. Translating it yields CASNLAIGRDSNQPQHF. The full variable domain, with the rest looked up from reference TRBV19 and TRBJ1-5, is DGGITQSPKYLFRKEGQNVTLSCEQNLNHDAMYWYRQDPGQGLRLIYYSQIVNDFQKGDIAEGYSVSREKKESFPLTVTSAQKNPTAFYLCASNLAIGRDSNQPQHFGDGTRLSIL.

The chain combines TRBV5-4 with TRBJ1-4; no clear D. This CDR3 region has 15 residues. Germline CDR1 and CDR2: SGHNT and YYREEE (reference sequence). V was cut by 3 bases and J by 5 bases, with 14 bases left in between. Written as DNA, the CDR3 is TGTGCCAGCAGCTCGGGTAGCGGACCGAATGAAAAACTGTTTTTT. It yields the protein CASSSGSGPNEKLFF.

There are a few counts of this clone. This chain connects TRBV7-9 to TRBJ2-1; TRBD2 matches at 11 bases. The CDR3 is 13 residues long. Trimming removed 5 bases from V and 11 bases from J; junction bases left unmatched: 5. Per the germline V gene, CDR1 is SEHNR and CDR2 is FQNEAQ (reference sequence). The CDR3 coding sequence is TGTGCCAGCAGCGACCGACTAGCGGGGAAGCAGTTCTTC. Protein product: CASSDRLAGKQFF.

The chain carries TRBV7-9 and TRBJ1-2; no clear D. The length of the CDR3 is 15 residues. Looked up from germline, CDR1 is SEHNR and CDR2 is FQNEAQ (reference sequence). Trimming took 1 base from V and 2 from J, leaving 11 bases between them. The CDR3 here is CASSLGAGQNYGYTF. The CDR3 DNA sequence: TGTGCCAGCAGCTTAGGGGCAGGTCAGAACTATGGCTACACCTTC.

This clone was seen only once. The V call is TRBV5-4, the J call TRBJ1-1; possibly TRBD1 for D (5 bases). V lost 6 bases and J lost 0, with 15 bases in between. The CDR3 covers 15 residues. Germline V lookup: CDR1 SGHNT, CDR2 YYREEE (reference sequence). For the CDR3, the DNA is TGTGCCAGCAACCGCCAGGGAAGACTGAACACTGAAGCTTTCTTT. The encoded protein is CASNRQGRLNTEAFF.

This chain connects TRBV29-1 to TRBJ2-7; the D gene is possibly TRBD1 (6 bases). Germline V gene data show CDR1 as SQVTM and CDR2 as ANQGSEA. The CDR3 length is 14 residues. The ends were cut back, 4 bases at V and 0 bases at J, with 13 bases in the middle. DNA of the CDR3: TGCAGCGTTGTTTGGGACACCAGCTCCTACGAGCAGTACTTC. It is translated as CSVVWDTSSYEQYF.

This clone has only one observation. V and J are TRBV27 and TRBJ2-7, with D perhaps TRBD1 (6 bases). The germline CDR1 and CDR2 sequences are MNHEY and SMNVEV (reference sequence). V gave up 6 bases and J gave up 2 bases, with 8 bases separating them. CDR3 size: 12 residues. This CDR3 is CASRGDTYEQYF. The CDR3 bases are TGTGCCAGCAGGGGGGACACCTACGAGCAGTACTTC.

The V call is TRBV7-2, the J call TRBJ2-5, with D perhaps matching TRBD1 (6 bases). CDR1 is SGHTA, CDR2 FQGNSA, per germline. V shed 1 base and J shed 5 bases, with 17 bases lying between them. The CDR3 is made up of 16 amino acids. The CDR3: CASSLVSTGRYETQYF. The DNA of the CDR3 is TGTGCCAGCAGCTTAGTAAGCACAGGGCGTTATGAGACCCAGTACTTC.

This clone was observed a few times. V and J are TRBV5-1 and TRBJ1-4; D is perhaps TRBD1 (6 bases). V gave up 5 bases and J gave up 5 bases, with 13 bases separating them. CDR3 length: 14 residues. CDR1 is SGHRS and CDR2 is YFSETQ in the germline V gene. The CDR3 coding sequence is TGCGCCAGCAGATTGTCAGGGGTCAATGAAAAACTGTTTTTT. Encoded protein: CASRLSGVNEKLFF.

The chain links TRBV29-1 to TRBJ2-7; D perhaps matches TRBD2 (5 bases). V was trimmed by 5 bases and J by 7 bases, leaving 21 bases between them. CDR3 size: 14 residues. Per germline, CDR1 SQVTM and CDR2 ANQGSEA. Written as DNA, the CDR3 is TGCAGCGTTATATCACCGGGTCGCTCGGGGGAGCAGTACTTC. This translates into CSVISPGRSGEQYF.

The chain recombines TRBV6-5 with TRBJ1-2; the D is unclear. The CDR3 has 15 residues. The V gene lost 2 bases and the J gene lost 3 bases, with 13 bases spanning the gap. Germline V CDR1 and CDR2: MNHEY, SVGAGI. This CDR3 reads CASSYGSGSDYGYTF. CDR3 coding DNA: TGTGCCAGCAGTTACGGCTCAGGATCCGACTATGGCTACACCTTC.

The rearrangement joins TRBV27 to TRBJ1-5, with D maybe TRBD1 (6 bases). The CDR3 contains 13 residues. V was cut by 3 bases and J by 3 bases, with 6 bases left in between. Germline CDR1 reads MNHEY; CDR2 reads SMNVEV (reference sequence). CDR3 residues: CASSLGANQPQHF. DNA of the CDR3: TGTGCCAGCAGTTTGGGGGCCAATCAGCCCCAGCATTTT.

This chain links TRBV7-2 with TRBJ2-4; TRBD2 agrees at 10 bases. The CDR3 has 15 amino acids. CDR1 and CDR2 (germline): SGHTA, FQGNSA. V lost 2 bases to trimming and J lost 6 bases; unmatched junction nucleotides: 4. CDR3 sequence: CASSLQSGGVNIQYF. DNA for the CDR3: TGTGCCAGCAGCTTACAGAGCGGGGGGGTAAACATTCAGTACTTC.

This chain uses TRBV7-9 with TRBJ2-3; maybe TRBD1 (5 bases). The CDR3 totals 11 residues. Per germline, CDR1 SEHNR and CDR2 FQNEAQ (reference sequence). V was pared by 8 bases and J by 6 bases, with 9 bases between. CDR3 nucleotides: TGTGCCAGCGGACATTCGGATACGCAGTATTTT. Its protein is CASGHSDTQYF.